The entry that follows covers one TCR beta chain sequence. No antigen is known for it. Via MiXCR, TCRdb re-called the reads, giving one row per CDR3 protein. There are hundreds of thousands of distinct CDR3 sequences in the sample; 15% to 20% occur only once, and 9.5% to 15% lies in the top ten. The sample originates from a study of T cell repertoires in cytomegalovirus infection. Study background: Public TCR beta signatures were indicative of both CMV infection and a matching HLA type. Regarding the study as a whole: It was HLA-C-restricted CMV-specific TCR beta clonotypes that dominated the response ex vivo. Adding up the frequency of public TCR beta families identified people who carried CMV plus the relevant HLA.

Germline CDR1 reads KGHDR; CDR2 reads SFDVKD. The CDR3 extends over 13 amino acids. Between the trimmed V and J ends, which lost 2 bases and 4 bases, there was a span of 5 bases. V usage is TRBV24-1 and J usage is TRBJ2-1, with no clear D. The origin of this receptor is a human donor in good health (CMV status not recorded). Some clones in this sample may be carry-over from other donors' samples. Sequenced material: PBMCs. The CDR3 DNA is TGTGCCACCAGTGATTCCGGGTACAATGAGCAGTTCTTC. This translates into CATSDSGYNEQFF.